Listed below are T cell receptor beta chains from one sample, sequenced in a study of cytomegalovirus exposure and HLA in healthy donors. Data came from immunoSEQ multiplex PCR; TCRdb stores just in-frame clones and leaves some out. The repertoire includes more than 95,000 clones, about 76% of them detected once, and roughly an eighth sits in the top ten. The sequenced sample consisted of PBMCs. These receptors all come from a woman aged 60-75 years in good health and CMV-seropositive. The CDR3 runs from the conserved cysteine through the conserved F or W. D genes are given only for firm matches. Clone size is stated in some rows and not others, as once, few, many or a class when expanded.

NA,TRBV11-3,NA,15,TRBJ2-7,TGTGCCAGCAGAATCGACGGGGGTTACTCCTACGAGCAGTACTTC,CASRIDGGYSYEQYF
NA,TRBV5-3,NA,18,TRBJ2-1,TGTGCCAGAAGCTTAGGGGCGGGACTCTTACCCACAAATGGGGAGCAGTTCTTC,CARSLGAGLLPTNGEQFF
NA,TRBV9,TRBD2,18,TRBJ2-3,TGTGCCAGCAGCGTAGGGACTAGCACATGGTCTAGCACAGATACGCAGTATTTT,CASSVGTSTWSSTDTQYF
NA,TRBV6-4,TRBD2,15,TRBJ2-1,TGTGCCAGCAGTAGACTAGCGGGGGCCCCAAATGAGCAGTTCTTC,CASSRLAGAPNEQFF
NA,TRBV5-8,NA,18,TRBJ1-5,TGTGCCAGCAGCTTCGGAAGTGTGACCGGGAATAGCAATCAGCCCCAGCATTTT,CASSFGSVTGNSNQPQHF
NA,TRBV7-2,TRBD2,16,TRBJ2-3,TGTGCCAGCAGCTTACTTCGAGCGGGAGGCACAGATACGCAGTATTTT,CASSLLRAGGTDTQYF
once,TRBV11-2,TRBD2,16,TRBJ2-5,TGTGCCAGCAGCTTAGGCATAGCGGGGGTACAAGAGACCCAGTACTTC,CASSLGIAGVQETQYF
once,TRBV7-6,TRBD1,15,TRBJ2-7,TGTGCCAGCAGCCAGCAACCGGGACAGAATTACGAGCAGTACTTC,CASSQQPGQNYEQYF
NA,TRBV25-1,NA,15,TRBJ1-1,TGTGCCAGCAGTGAATCTGGGGTAGGGGGCACTGAAGCTTTCTTT,CASSESGVGGTEAFF
NA,TRBV4-1,TRBD2,18,TRBJ2-3,TGCGCCAGCAGCCAAGTGGCTAGCGGGAGTGAAAGCACAGATACGCAGTATTTT,CASSQVASGSESTDTQYF
NA,TRBV7-2,NA,14,TRBJ1-2,TGTGCCAGCAGCTTAGGGACAGCTAACTATGGCTACACCTTC,CASSLGTANYGYTF
NA,TRBV6-5,NA,12,TRBJ2-1,TGTGCCAGCAGCTGGGACTCCGGGGAGCAGTTCTTC,CASSWDSGEQFF
NA,TRBV18,NA,16,TRBJ2-5,TGTGCCAGCTCACCATATGCGGACACGTACCAAGAGACCCAGTACTTC,CASSPYADTYQETQYF
few,TRBV5-4,TRBD2,12,TRBJ2-7,TGTGCCAGCGGCGGGAGGGCCGGGGAGCAGTACTTC,CASGGRAGEQYF
NA,TRBV5-1,NA,15,TRBJ2-2,TGCGCCAGCAGCTTAGTGGCAGGGTGGTCCGGGGAGCTGTTTTTT,CASSLVAGWSGELFF
NA,TRBV18,NA,15,TRBJ1-1,TGTGCCAGCTCACCACCCAGTGTCAGGGCGGCTGAAGCTTTCTTT,CASSPPSVRAAEAFF
once,TRBV5-8,NA,15,TRBJ1-5,TGTGCCAGCACTCTTACTGGTACAGCCAATCAGCCCCAGCATTTT,CASTLTGTANQPQHF
NA,TRBV9,TRBD2,15,TRBJ2-5,TGTGCCAGCAGCGTAGGGGCGGGAGGGGGGGAGACCCAGTACTTC,CASSVGAGGGETQYF
NA,TRBV7-9,TRBD1,14,TRBJ1-1,TGTGCCAGCAGCTCCGGACAGGTCGGGACTGAAGCTTTCTTT,CASSSGQVGTEAFF
NA,TRBV6-1,NA,15,TRBJ1-2,TGTGCCAGCAGTGGGGCGGGGGCGTCTAACTATGGCTACACCTTC,CASSGAGASNYGYTF
NA,TRBV7-2,TRBD2,15,TRBJ2-2,TGTGCCAGCAGCTCCCGACTAGCGGGGGCCCGTGAGCTGTTTTTT,CASSSRLAGARELFF
NA,TRBV5-1,TRBD2,14,TRBJ2-7,TGCGCCAGCAGCTTGGCAGCGGGAGGCTACGAGCAGTACTTC,CASSLAAGGYEQYF
NA,TRBV5-1,NA,14,TRBJ2-2,TGCGCCAGCAGCCCACAGGCAGCCACCGGGGAGCTGTTTTTT,CASSPQAATGELFF
NA,TRBV18,NA,13,TRBJ1-4,TGTGCCAGCTCACAAGCCGCTAATGAAAAACTGTTTTTT,CASSQAANEKLFF